The 32 T cell receptor beta chains listed next were all sequenced from one sample in a study of T-cell reconstitution after alpha-beta-depleted transplantation in children. For TCRbeta, the library was prepared with unique molecular identifiers. TCRdb processed the PCR reads anew with MiXCR; each CDR3 protein has one entry. The sample holds approximately 500,000 distinct CDR3 sequences, approximately 30% seen once. Specimen: PBMCs, collected before TCRalphabeta/CD19-depleted stem cell transplant. Receptor source: a boy younger than two with Wiskott-Aldrich syndrome, due to receive a stem cell transplant.

The V and J genes are TRBV12-3 or TRBV12-4 and TRBJ1-3; 9 bases agree with TRBD1. The trim removed 1 base at V and 4 bases at J, leaving 2 bases unmatched. The CDR3 totals 15 residues. CDR3 DNA sequence: TGTGCCAGCAGTTTAGACGGGACAGGGGGAAACACCATATATTTT. This codes for CASSLDGTGGNTIYF.

This chain connects TRBV2 to TRBJ2-7; D may correspond to TRBD1 or TRBD2 (5 bases each). Trimming pared 6 bases from V and 9 bases from J, leaving 21 bases between. This CDR3 is built from 14 residues. Germline CDR1 and CDR2: SNHLY and FYNNEI. The CDR3 bases are TGTGCCAGCAGGCTCGGGACGGGGCCTAGTTGGCAGTACTTC. The encoded protein is CASRLGTGPSWQYF.

This clonotype was seen a handful of times. The chain uses TRBV12-3 or TRBV12-4 and TRBJ2-1, with TRBD1 as a possible D gene (6 bases). This CDR3 contains 12 residues. Deletions cut 2 bases from V and 10 bases from J, with 9 bases between. CDR3 bases: TGTGCCAGCAGTTTAATGGGGGCGGAGCAGTTCTTC. Protein: CASSLMGAEQFF.

The sample holds one count of this clonotype. The chain employs TRBV27 and TRBJ2-1; 10 bases are a match to TRBD1. The germline CDR1 and CDR2 sequences are MNHEY and SMNVEV (reference sequence). The CDR3 contains 15 residues. V shed 3 bases, J shed 5 bases, and the junction held 4 bases outside the gene matches. This chain's CDR3 is CASSLGTGVNNEQFF. The CDR3 nucleotides are TGTGCCAGCAGTTTGGGGACAGGGGTGAACAATGAGCAGTTCTTC.

This clonotype has only a few counts. The chain links TRBV5-1 to TRBJ2-1; TRBD1 matches 8 bases. The CDR3 totals 15 residues. The junction had 6 bases not matched to a gene; V was cut back by 3 bases and J by 4 bases. Germline loops: CDR1 SGHRS, CDR2 YFSETQ. Here the CDR3 DNA reads TGCGCCAGCAGCTCCCGACAGGGGCCGTACAATGAGCAGTTCTTC. It translates to CASSSRQGPYNEQFF.

This clonotype came up a few times. The chain combines TRBV5-1 with TRBJ2-1; 10 bases match TRBD2. From germline, CDR1 is SGHRS and CDR2 YFSETQ. With V trimmed by 4 bases and J by 3 bases, 10 bases remained unmatched. The CDR3 is made up of 17 amino acids. Here the CDR3 reads CASSPLSLAGIYNEQFF. The CDR3 nucleotides are TGCGCCAGCAGCCCCCTCTCACTAGCGGGGATCTACAATGAGCAGTTCTTC.

This clonotype was counted a few times. This chain links TRBV30 with TRBJ1-6; possibly TRBD1 for D (5 bases). CDR3 length: 16 amino acids. Per the germline V gene, CDR1 is GTSNPN and CDR2 is SVGIG (reference sequence). Trimming took off 3 bases at V and 3 bases at J, with 15 bases between the two ends. The CDR3 protein is CAWRDAGLSYNSPLHF. CDR3 bases: TGTGCCTGGAGGGACGCGGGACTGAGCTATAATTCACCCCTCCACTTT.

This chain uses TRBV15 with TRBJ2-1; 14 nucleotides agree with TRBD2. CDR1 and CDR2 (germline): LNHNV, YYDKDF (reference sequence). V was pared by 6 bases and J by 5 bases, with 6 bases of the junction left unmatched. CDR3 length: 16 residues. CDR3 protein: CATRPTSGRAHNEQFF. CDR3 coding DNA: TGTGCCACCAGGCCGACTAGCGGGAGGGCCCACAATGAGCAGTTCTTC.

The rearrangement joins TRBV28 to TRBJ2-5; 8 positions agree with TRBD2. The CDR3 sequence is 15 residues long. The germline CDR1 and CDR2 sequences are MDHEN and SYDVKM. The trim removed 5 bases at V and 3 bases at J, leaving 8 bases unmatched. The CDR3 coding sequence is TGTGCCAGCAGTGTTTTGCGGGAGGCCGAAGAGACCCAGTACTTC. Its translation: CASSVLREAEETQYF.

This clonotype showed up just a few times. The chain links TRBV20-1 to TRBJ2-5; TRBD2 aligns across 10 bases. Per germline, CDR1 DFQATT and CDR2 SNEGSKA (reference sequence). CDR3 length: 14 amino acids. Unmatched junction bases numbered 6, after V lost 6 bases and J lost 2 bases. The CDR3 region has the DNA TGCAGTGCGACAAAGACTAGCGGGCAAGAGACCCAGTACTTC. Protein product: CSATKTSGQETQYF.

The CDR3 protein is CASSKLAGRAPYNEQFF. In DNA, the CDR3 is TGTGCCAGCAGCAAGTTAGCGGGACGGGCCCCTTACAATGAGCAGTTCTTC. The chain links TRBV5-6 to TRBJ2-1; 8 bases fit TRBD2. V lost 4 bases, J lost 4 bases, and 13 bases stayed unmatched. CDR3 length: 17 amino acids. Germline values: CDR1 SGHDT, CDR2 YYEEEE.

This clonotype showed up just a few times. This rearrangement joins TRBV15 to TRBJ2-7, with D perhaps matching TRBD2 (6 bases). Germline V gene data show CDR1 as LNHNV and CDR2 as YYDKDF (reference sequence). Deletions cut 0 bases from V and 0 bases from J, with 9 bases between. CDR3 length: 15 amino acids. The CDR3 DNA sequence: TGTGCCACCAGCAGAGAGGCCGGGAGCTCCTACGAGCAGTACTTC. It is translated as CATSREAGSSYEQYF.

This chain uses TRBV6-6 with TRBJ1-2; TRBD1 is a possible D gene (5 bases). CDR3 length equals 13 residues. Trimming stripped 2 bases from V and 6 bases from J, with 10 bases between. Germline V gene sequence: CDR1 MNHNY, CDR2 SVGAGI (reference sequence). This CDR3 reads CASSYDGGDGYTF. In DNA, the CDR3 is TGTGCCAGCAGTTACGACGGGGGAGATGGCTACACCTTC.

The sample holds a few counts of this clonotype. The genes are TRBV5-5 and TRBJ2-3, with D tentatively TRBD1 (6 bases). The CDR3 is 16 residues long. Looked up from germline, CDR1 is SGHKS and CDR2 is YYEKEE (reference sequence). Trimming removed 0 bases from V and 3 bases from J, with 14 bases in between. DNA for the CDR3: TGTGCCAGCAGCTTGGGGACAGCCCTCCTGACAGATACGCAGTATTTT. Translated, it gives CASSLGTALLTDTQYF.

V usage is TRBV12-3 or TRBV12-4 and J usage is TRBJ2-5; 7 bases map to TRBD2. The CDR3 runs 14 residues. Trimming at V came to 0 bases and at J to 5 bases, leaving 3 bases not matched to a gene. The CDR3 reads CASSLALLAETQYF. CDR3 bases: TGTGCCAGCAGTTTAGCTTTACTAGCGGAGACCCAGTACTTC.

The rearrangement uses TRBV28 and TRBJ2-1; D unresolved. This CDR3 spans 16 amino acids. The germline V and J ends were trimmed by 5 bases and 1 base, with 15 bases remaining between them. The germline V gene encodes CDR1 MDHEN and CDR2 SYDVKM. As DNA, the CDR3 is TGTGCCAGCAGTCCAGGATTGAGGATTTCCTACAATGAGCAGTTCTTC. It specifies CASSPGLRISYNEQFF.

The chain combines TRBV28 with TRBJ1-3, with D unclear. V was trimmed by 5 bases and J by 4 bases, leaving 15 bases between them. Per the germline V gene, CDR1 is MDHEN and CDR2 is SYDVKM. The CDR3 is 15 residues long. CDR3 sequence: CASSLRPLEGNTIYF. The CDR3 region has the DNA TGTGCCAGCAGTCTCAGACCCCTGGAGGGAAACACCATATATTTT.

The chain combines TRBV27 with TRBJ2-4, with 16 bases fitting TRBD2. With V trimmed by 4 bases and J by 2 bases, 8 bases remained unmatched. The CDR3 is 19 amino acids. The germline CDR1 and CDR2 sequences are MNHEY and SMNVEV (reference sequence). CDR3 sequence: CASSSRGTSGRETKNIQYF. The CDR3 DNA follows: TGTGCCAGCAGTTCACGAGGGACTAGCGGGAGGGAGACCAAAAACATTCAGTACTTC.

The chain uses TRBV29-1 and TRBJ2-3; 7 bases align to TRBD2. Germline V gene lookup returns CDR1 SQVTM and CDR2 ANQGSEA. The CDR3 loop spans 17 amino acids. The junction had 13 bases not matched to a gene; V was cut back by 2 bases and J by 2 bases. CDR3 sequence reads: CSVEYWEGLKFTDTQYF. In DNA form, the CDR3 reads TGCAGCGTTGAATATTGGGAGGGACTAAAATTCACAGATACGCAGTATTTT.

The genes are TRBV19 and TRBJ1-5; D is possibly TRBD1 (6 bases). V dropped 9 bases and J dropped 5 bases, with 23 bases sitting between them. The V gene's germline CDR1 is LNHDA and CDR2 SQIVND (reference sequence). The CDR3 has 16 residues. The CDR3 bases are TGTGCCAGCAAAAAAGGGATCCGGGACACTCATCAGCCCCAGCATTTT. This gives the protein CASKKGIRDTHQPQHF.

This clonotype was observed a few times. The genes are TRBV29-1 and TRBJ2-3; no firm D call. Germline lookup yields CDR1 SQVTM and CDR2 ANQGSEA. The germline V and J ends were trimmed by 1 base and 2 bases, with 7 bases remaining between them. The CDR3 is 13 amino acids. CDR3 in amino acids: CSVEAGSTDTQYF. The DNA of the CDR3 is TGCAGCGTTGAAGCCGGGTCCACAGATACGCAGTATTTT.

The chain uses TRBV18 and TRBJ1-3; D is undetermined. The ends were cut back, 6 bases at V and 0 bases at J, with 15 bases in the middle. The CDR3 consists of 16 residues. Germline V lookup: CDR1 KGHSH, CDR2 LQKENI. CDR3 DNA sequence: TGTGCCAGCTCTAATCATCTTAGTAGCTCTGGAAACACCATATATTTT. This encodes CASSNHLSSSGNTIYF.

This clonotype was seen a handful of times. V and J are TRBV5-1 and TRBJ2-2; D possibly corresponds to TRBD2 (5 bases). V was cut by 6 bases and J by 5 bases, with 17 bases left in between. Germline CDR1 reads SGHRS; CDR2 reads YFSETQ. CDR3 length: 15 residues. CDR3 region: CASNGLGKGTGELFF. CDR3 DNA sequence: TGCGCCAGCAACGGCCTCGGGAAAGGGACCGGGGAGCTGTTTTTT.

This clonotype was recorded a few times. The rearrangement links TRBV13 to TRBJ2-7; 8 bases align to TRBD2. The junction had 22 bases not matched to a gene; V was cut back by 3 bases and J by 6 bases. The CDR3 length is 19 residues. Germline CDR1 is PRHDT and CDR2 is FYEKMQ (reference sequence). The CDR3 DNA is TGTGCCAGCAGCTTCTCCCCCGGGGTAGCGGGAAAGGAAGGGTGCGAGCAGTACTTC. It specifies CASSFSPGVAGKEGCEQYF.

This clonotype is a singleton in its sample. The chain has TRBV6-1 and TRBJ2-7, with D possibly being TRBD1 (6 bases). Trimming took off 5 bases at V and 4 bases at J, with 18 bases between the two ends. There are 15 residues in the CDR3. Germline assignment: CDR1 MNHNS and CDR2 SASEGT. This CDR3 is CASSNTGLRGYEQYF. The CDR3 DNA follows: TGTGCCAGCAGTAATACCGGGCTGAGGGGGTACGAGCAGTACTTC.

This clonotype came up a few times. The CDR3 DNA is TGTGCCACCAGCGAACCTAGCGGTGGGGGAGATACGCAGTATTTT. Protein sequence: CATSEPSGGGDTQYF. The chain recombines TRBV15 with TRBJ2-3, with 7 positions matching TRBD2. The CDR3 runs 15 residues. The junction had 10 bases not matched to a gene; V was cut back by 5 bases and J by 5 bases. Looked up from germline, CDR1 is LNHNV and CDR2 is YYDKDF (reference sequence).

This rearrangement joins TRBV30 to TRBJ2-1; no reliable D call. V lost 0 bases and J 6 bases, leaving 6 bases between the germline ends. Germline-derived CDR1 and CDR2 are GTSNPN and SVGIG (reference sequence). CDR3 length: 12 amino acids. The CDR3 DNA follows: TGTGCCTGGAGTGTACAGTTCAATGAGCAGTTCTTC. Its protein is CAWSVQFNEQFF.

This clonotype was picked up a small number of times. The CDR3 reads CSAKKGRSYNEQFF. Written as DNA, the CDR3 is TGCAGTGCCAAGAAGGGGAGGTCCTACAATGAGCAGTTCTTC. This chain links TRBV20-1 with TRBJ2-1; a possible D gene is TRBD2 (6 bases). Germline CDR1 is DFQATT and CDR2 is SNEGSKA (reference sequence). The V end was cut by 6 bases, the J end by 1 base, with 13 bases between. The CDR3 extends over 14 amino acids.

The chain recombines TRBV5-1 with TRBJ2-1; D uncertain. Germline V gene lookup returns CDR1 SGHRS and CDR2 YFSETQ. This CDR3 is built from 14 residues. V was shortened by 0 bases and J by 9 bases, with 13 bases between the two germline ends. CDR3 nucleotide sequence: TGCGCCAGCAGCTTGGCCGTTCTAGAAACTGAGCAGTTCTTC. This sequence encodes CASSLAVLETEQFF.

J is TRBJ1-5 and V is TRBV6-1; perhaps TRBD1 as D (5 bases). Trimming stripped 7 bases from V and 6 bases from J, with 13 bases between. CDR3 size: 13 residues. CDR1 MNHNS and CDR2 SASEGT come from the germline V gene. The CDR3 DNA reads as TGTGCCAGCATAGGGGACGGCGGTCAGCCCCAGCATTTT. Translated, it gives CASIGDGGQPQHF.

This clonotype has a handful of counts. This chain uses TRBV20-1 with TRBJ2-5, with D possibly matching TRBD2 (6 bases). The ends were cut back, 3 bases at V and 2 bases at J, with 19 bases in the middle. Germline CDR1 DFQATT, CDR2 SNEGSKA (reference sequence). The CDR3 totals 16 residues. CDR3 bases: TGCAGTGCTAGCCACCTATCGGGAGTCTATCAAGAGACCCAGTACTTC. Its protein is CSASHLSGVYQETQYF.

The genes are TRBV24-1 and TRBJ2-2, with D possibly being TRBD1 (6 bases). The CDR3 has 14 amino acids. V was pared by 2 bases and J by 8 bases, with 11 bases between. Per germline, CDR1 KGHDR and CDR2 SFDVKD. CDR3 sequence (DNA): TGTGCCACCAGTGATTACAGGGACGGGGGGGAGCTGTTTTTT. This encodes CATSDYRDGGELFF.